This T cell receptor beta chain originates from a study of cytomegalovirus exposure and HLA in healthy donors. Losses at the gene ends were 0 bases for V and 6 bases for J; bases not matched to a gene: 5. The CDR3 has 14 residues. CDR1 is SGHVS and CDR2 is FQNEAQ in the germline V gene. The table came from immunoSEQ multiplex PCR; TCRdb's copy has only in-frame clones and leaves some out. Found here are roughly 110,000 clones, 88% of them singletons; the top ten hold less than 2%. Material: PBMCs. The chain has TRBV7-8 and TRBJ2-7; 7 nucleotides agree with TRBD2. The receptor was derived from a woman under 30 in good health and CMV-seropositive. CDR3 amino acids: CASSLAKTSAEQYF. In nucleotides, the CDR3 is TGTGCCAGCAGCTTAGCCAAAACTAGCGCCGAGCAGTACTTC. Looking up the rest from reference TRBV7-8 and TRBJ2-7 gives the full variable domain: GAGVSQSPRYKVAKRGQDVALRCDPISGHVSLFWYQQALGQGPEFLTYFQNEAQLDKSGLPSDRFFAERPEGSVSTLKIQRTQQEDSAVYLCASSLAKTSAEQYFGPGTRLTVT.